The T cell receptor beta chain under discussion was sequenced for a study of vaccination and CD4 T cells after COVID-19. Background on the study: Samples taken post-COVID came a median 101 days after diagnosis, ranging from 35 to 161.

Sequencing of DNA taken from cultured CD4+ T cells relied on the Oncomine TCR Beta short-read assay. MiXCR, applied by TCRdb to the PCR reads, yields one record per CDR3 protein. The sample includes 8,400 or so distinct CDR3 sequences, around 50% of them seen just once. The study, taken as a whole, reports: Relatively few convalescent patients and no early post-infection timepoints were analyzed.

Trimming removed 5 bases from V and 3 bases from J; junction bases left unmatched: 6. CDR3 length: 15 residues. Noted treatment: 10-day PBMC culture with coronavirus spike peptide pools or control peptides (ViraFEST assay). This clonotype turned up a few times. What it binds is not known. Sequencing used CD4+ T cells from blood, cultured in vitro. The chain links TRBV12-3 or TRBV12-4 to TRBJ2-4; TRBD1 aligns across 8 bases. This receptor was taken from a human donor who had recovered from COVID-19. CDR3 DNA sequence: TGTGCCAGCAGTCCCGACAGGGGAGGCAAAAACATTCAGTACTTC. This codes for CASSPDRGGKNIQYF.